Below are 11 T cell receptor beta chains sequenced from a single sample in a study of shared clonotypes between healthy human individuals. Some clones are missing from TCRdb's copy, which holds only in-frame ones; the method was immunoSEQ multiplex PCR. The sample shows some 1.5 million clones, 95% to 99% of them seen only once. The sample comprised naive CD4+ T cells sorted from blood. The subset denotes: CD45RA+ positively selected. The receptors originated from a man aged 25-45 years in good health.

This sequence joins TRBV5-8 and TRBJ1-5, with D possibly being TRBD1 (6 bases). The CDR3 covers 13 residues. Per germline, CDR1 SGHTS and CDR2 YDEGEE. V gave up 4 bases and J gave up 9 bases, with 14 bases separating them. The DNA for the CDR3 is TGTGCCAGCAGCCACAGGGTGCTGAGGCCCCAGCATTTT. It codes for CASSHRVLRPQHF.

V and J are TRBV5-1 and TRBJ2-1; D remains unclear. Trimming removed 4 bases from V and 5 bases from J, with 16 bases in between. In germline, CDR1 is SGHRS, CDR2 YFSETQ. This CDR3 spans 15 amino acids. CDR3 DNA sequence: TGCGCCAGCAGCATCACTCCGACTTTGAACAATGAGCAGTTCTTC. It translates to CASSITPTLNNEQFF.

The V gene is TRBV7-2, the J gene TRBJ2-1, with 15 bases identical to TRBD2. From germline, CDR1 is SGHTA and CDR2 FQGNSA. This CDR3 contains 18 residues. J gave up 1 base and V 4 bases, and 5 bases lay outside the gene matches. The CDR3 loop reads CASSSGLAGGRSYNEQFF. The CDR3 DNA sequence: TGTGCCAGCAGCTCCGGACTAGCGGGAGGGCGGTCCTACAATGAGCAGTTCTTC. Complete variable domain (other parts from reference TRBV7-2 and TRBJ2-1): GAGVSQSPSNKVTEKGKDVELRCDPISGHTALYWYRQSLGQGLEFLIYFQGNSAPDKSGLPSDRFSAERTGGSVSTLTIQRTQQEDSAVYLCASSSGLAGGRSYNEQFFGPGTRLTVL.

The DNA of the CDR3 is TGTGCCAGCAGTTACCGGACGATAGGGGGAAACACTGAAGCTTTCTTT. Translation: CASSYRTIGGNTEAFF. The chain employs TRBV6-5 and TRBJ1-1; weak D call: TRBD1 (6 bases). The CDR3 is 16 amino acids. Trimming took 2 bases from V and 2 from J, leaving 15 bases between them. The germline V gene has CDR1 MNHEY and CDR2 SVGAGI.

This chain connects TRBV29-1 to TRBJ2-4; D is possibly TRBD2 (6 bases). Trimming removed 4 bases at V and 0 bases at J, with 7 bases between. Per germline, CDR1 SQVTM and CDR2 ANQGSEA. The length of the CDR3 is 13 residues. CDR3 region: CSVAGVAKNIQYF. The DNA of the CDR3 is TGCAGCGTTGCGGGAGTAGCCAAAAACATTCAGTACTTC.

This chain links TRBV19 with TRBJ2-2; D gene uncertain. The CDR3 consists of 15 residues. V was pared by 1 base and J by 3 bases, with 9 bases between. The germline CDR1 and CDR2 sequences are LNHDA and SQIVND (reference sequence). CDR3 region: CASSIGKGYTGELFF. The DNA of the CDR3 is TGTGCCAGTAGTATAGGAAAAGGGTACACCGGGGAGCTGTTTTTT.

The gene calls are TRBV11-3 and TRBJ1-1; D not resolved. The CDR3 consists of 13 residues. CDR1 and CDR2 (germline): SGHNT, YENEEA. V shed 1 base and J shed 4 bases, with 7 bases lying between them. CDR3 bases: TGTGCCAGCAGCTTAGTGGGAACCACTGAAGCTTTCTTT. It is translated as CASSLVGTTEAFF. The whole variable domain, filled in from reference TRBV11-3 and TRBJ1-1, reads EAGVVQSPRYKIIEKKQPVAFWCNPISGHNTLYWYLQNLGQGPELLIRYENEEAVDDSQLPKDRFSAERLKGVDSTLKIQPAELGDSAVYLCASSLVGTTEAFFGQGTRLTVV.

This chain links TRBV28 with TRBJ1-1, with 8 nucleotides matching TRBD1. V lost 2 bases to trimming and J lost 1 base; unmatched junction nucleotides: 9. The CDR3 has 17 residues. Germline V gene data show CDR1 as MDHEN and CDR2 as SYDVKM. Written as DNA, the CDR3 is TGTGCCAGCAGTTTAACCAGGGGGCTGTGGGGGAACACTGAAGCTTTCTTT. This encodes CASSLTRGLWGNTEAFF. The full variable domain, its missing parts supplied by reference TRBV28 and TRBJ1-1, is DVKVTQSSRYLVKRTGEKVFLECVQDMDHENMFWYRQDPGLGLRLIYFSYDVKMKEKGDIPEGYSVSREKKERFSLILESASTNQTSMYLCASSLTRGLWGNTEAFFGQGTRLTVV.

The chain links TRBV5-8 to TRBJ2-5; D unclear. From germline, CDR1 is SGHTS and CDR2 YDEGEE. This CDR3 has 13 residues. V was shortened by 0 bases and J by 5 bases, with 8 bases between the two germline ends. CDR3 in DNA: TGTGCCAGCAGCTTGGCCACAGCGGAGACCCAGTACTTC. Encoded protein: CASSLATAETQYF.

This chain joins TRBV7-2 and TRBJ2-1, with 8 bases matching TRBD2. The V segment lost 0 bases and the J segment 3 bases; nucleotides outside the gene matches: 10. The CDR3 loop spans 18 amino acids. Germline CDR1 reads SGHTA; CDR2 reads FQGNSA. CDR3 sequence: CASSLARGAGDSYNEQFF. DNA for the CDR3: TGTGCCAGCAGCTTAGCGCGGGGAGCGGGAGATAGCTACAATGAGCAGTTCTTC.

The rearrangement links TRBV5-1 to TRBJ1-4; D unresolved. The CDR3 spans 15 residues. The germline V and J ends were trimmed by 1 base and 7 bases, with 14 bases remaining between them. Germline values: CDR1 SGHRS, CDR2 YFSETQ. This CDR3 reads CASSLWSGVGEKLFF. The CDR3 DNA is TGCGCCAGCAGCTTGTGGTCCGGGGTTGGTGAAAAACTGTTTTTT.